A selection of T cell receptor beta chains follows, all from one sample in a study of T-cell memory formation after mild COVID-19. TCRdb reanalysed the 5' RACE reads using MiXCR and keeps one entry per CDR3 protein. This table holds 450,000 to 700,000 distinct CDR3 sequences, about a sixth found once. The sequencing sample was made of PBMCs or a T cell subset sorted from them (not recorded which). Receptor source: an adult woman who had mild COVID-19 (a few samples of this study predate the infection). Cell type and time point are not known. Both conserved end residues are part of each CDR3. The D gene is left open where the match is weak. Part of the rows lack a size; the others show once, few, many or a class for expanded clones.

>TRBD1|TRBV6-5|TRBJ1-5|.
TGTGCCAGCAGCCCCGACAGGGCCGGCAATCAGCCCCAGCATTTT
CASSPDRAGNQPQHF
>TRBD2|TRBV6-2/TRBV6-3|TRBJ2-1|.
TGTGCCAGCGGATTAGCGGGAGGGCGGGGTGAGCAGTTCTTC
CASGLAGGRGEQFF
>.|TRBV30|TRBJ2-1|few
TGTGCCTGGAGTAGCGGGTTTAAGCAGTTCTTC
CAWSSGFKQFF
>.|TRBV5-1|TRBJ2-7|few
TGCGCCAGCAGCTTGGGAGGTTTGGGGTTAAACTACGAGCAGTACTTC
CASSLGGLGLNYEQYF
>.|TRBV10-3|TRBJ1-1|.
TGTGCCATCAGTGTGGTTCCTTTTGTGTACACTGAAGCTTTCTTT
CAISVVPFVYTEAFF
>.|TRBV4-2|TRBJ1-1|few
TGTGCCAGCAGCCGGCTACAGGGGAACACTGAAGCTTTCTTT
CASSRLQGNTEAFF
>.|TRBV2|TRBJ2-7|few
TGTGCCAGCACCTCGACGGAGATCTACGAGCAGTACTTC
CASTSTEIYEQYF
>.|TRBV20-1|TRBJ2-3|.
TGCAGTGCTAGAGACCGACTAGTAGGTACGCAGTATTTT
CSARDRLVGTQYF
>.|TRBV21-1|TRBJ1-2|.
TGTGCCAGCAGCAGTGGACAGGGAAATGGCTACACCTTC
CASSSGQGNGYTF
>.|TRBV14|TRBJ2-7|.
TGTGCCAGCAGCCTCATCTCGTACAGGGACGAGCAGTACTTC
CASSLISYRDEQYF
>.|TRBV19|TRBJ1-1|.
TGTGCCAGTAGGTCCGTGGGGGATGCGAACACTGAAGCTTTCTTT
CASRSVGDANTEAFF
>.|TRBV2|TRBJ2-3|.
TGTGCCAGCAAGTTCCAGCTAACAGATACGCAGTATTTT
CASKFQLTDTQYF
>TRBD1|TRBV12-3/TRBV12-4|TRBJ1-3|many
TGTGCCAGCTCCATCGCGACAGGGCAGGGAAACACCATATATTTT
CASSIATGQGNTIYF
>TRBD1|TRBV29-1|TRBJ2-7|few
TGCAGCGTCCGGACAGGGAAAGGCTACGAGCAGTACTTC
CSVRTGKGYEQYF
>TRBD1|TRBV7-8|TRBJ2-7|few
TGTGCCAGCAGCCTTGCACAGGGGTCCGCCTACGAGCAGTACTTC
CASSLAQGSAYEQYF
>TRBD2|TRBV18|TRBJ2-1|.
TGTGCCAGCTCACCTTTCGGGACTAGCATCTACAATGAGCAGTTCTTC
CASSPFGTSIYNEQFF
>TRBD2|TRBV11-2|TRBJ2-7|.
TGTGCCAGCAGCTCCCCCCGGACTAGCGGGAGGCCCTACGAGCAGTACTTC
CASSSPRTSGRPYEQYF
>.|TRBV11-3|TRBJ2-7|.
TGTGCCAGCAGCCTCGGGACTCGCCGCTACGAGCAGTACTTC
CASSLGTRRYEQYF
>.|TRBV5-4|TRBJ2-5|.
TGTGACAGCAGCTTGGGGAGCTCGGGCGGCCAAGAGACCCAGTACTTC
CDSSLGSSGGQETQYF
>.|TRBV5-1|TRBJ2-3|few
TGCGCCAGCAGCTTGGGTTGGGGGGGCCTCCGGAGCACAGATACGCAGTATTTT
CASSLGWGGLRSTDTQYF
>.|TRBV7-3|TRBJ2-3|few
TGTGCCAGCAGCTTCCGGGTGGCAGATACGCAGTATTTT
CASSFRVADTQYF
>.|TRBV30|TRBJ2-7|.
TGTGCCTGGAGTCAGGGGGGCAGGGAGTTCGAGCAGTACTTC
CAWSQGGREFEQYF
>TRBD1|TRBV10-3|TRBJ2-7|few
TGTGCCATCAGTGACCCCGGACAGGGGTACGAGCAGTACTTC
CAISDPGQGYEQYF
>.|TRBV19|TRBJ1-1|.
TGTGCCAGTAGTACCGGCGCGGAAACTGAAGCTTTCTTT
CASSTGAETEAFF
>TRBD2|TRBV27|TRBJ2-2|few
TGTGCCAGCAGTTCGCCAATAGCGGGAGGGGTTACCGGGGAGCTGTTTTTT
CASSSPIAGGVTGELFF
>.|TRBV7-3|TRBJ2-2|.
TGTGCCAGCAACGAGCCCACTAGTCCCGGGGAGCTGTTTTTT
CASNEPTSPGELFF
>.|TRBV6-6|TRBJ2-7|many
TGTGCCAGCAGTTACGGCGAGCAGTACTTC
CASSYGEQYF
>.|TRBV30|TRBJ2-3|few
TGTGCCTGGAGTGTGGGATATACGCAGTATTTT
CAWSVGYTQYF
>TRBD2|TRBV5-6|TRBJ2-7|.
TGTGCCAGCAGCAAGACTAGCGGGGGGGCCGACGAGCAGTACTTC
CASSKTSGGADEQYF
>TRBD1|TRBV20-1|TRBJ2-1|.
TGCAGTGCTAGGGAGGGGACAGGGTTCTACAATGAGCAGTTCTTC
CSAREGTGFYNEQFF
>TRBD1|TRBV7-2|TRBJ2-3|.
TGTGCCAGCAGCGTCGCTGACACAAGGACAGGCCCAACAGATACGCAGTATTTT
CASSVADTRTGPTDTQYF
>.|TRBV4-1|TRBJ1-1|.
TGCGCCAGCAGCCAAGGGGACCCGGGAGTGGGCAGCTTGAACACTGAAGCTTTCTTT
CASSQGDPGVGSLNTEAFF
>.|TRBV7-2|TRBJ1-1|once
TGTGCCAGCAGGCAACCGGGACATAATGAAGCTTTCTTT
CASRQPGHNEAFF
>TRBD2|TRBV19|TRBJ2-1|few
TGTGCCAGTAGGGGGGGTGGACTAGCGGGAGCGACTGTCAATGAGCAGTTCTTC
CASRGGGLAGATVNEQFF
>.|TRBV28|TRBJ2-1|.
TGTGCCAGCAGCCCCATAGAACCGTACAATGAGCAGTTCTTC
CASSPIEPYNEQFF
>.|TRBV20-1|TRBJ1-1|many
TGCAGTGCTAGTCGGAATGAAGCTTTCTTT
CSASRNEAFF
>TRBD2|TRBV6-5|TRBJ2-7|.
TGTGCCAGCAGGGCTAGCGGGGGATCCTACGAGCAGTACTTC
CASRASGGSYEQYF
>.|TRBV27|TRBJ1-5|few
TGTGCCAGCAGTCGGGGGAATGGGCATCAGCCCCAGCATTTT
CASSRGNGHQPQHF
>.|TRBV4-1|TRBJ2-1|.
TGCGCCAGCAGCCAGGTTCTTGGGACCCGCGAGCAGTTCTTC
CASSQVLGTREQFF
>.|TRBV29-1|TRBJ2-3|few
TGCAGCGTCTACACAGATACGCAGTATTTT
CSVYTDTQYF
>TRBD2|TRBV19|TRBJ2-3|.
TGTGCCAGTAGTATCCTAGCGGGAGGATCCGATACGCAGTATTTT
CASSILAGGSDTQYF
>.|TRBV12-3/TRBV12-4|TRBJ1-2|.
TGTGCCAGCAGCCCCACACAGCAGAGCTATGGCTACACCTTC
CASSPTQQSYGYTF
>.|TRBV9|TRBJ2-7|many
TGTGCCAGCAGCGTAGCCATAGGGGCCCACGAGCAGTACTTC
CASSVAIGAHEQYF
>TRBD1|TRBV7-3|TRBJ1-1|.
TGTGCCAGCAGGGCCGGGACAGCAGACACTGAAGCTTTCTTT
CASRAGTADTEAFF
>.|TRBV20-1|TRBJ2-1|.
TGCAGTGCTAGAGTGTATCATGACGGGAGTACAGCGAGCTCCTACAATGAGCAGTTCTTC
CSARVYHDGSTASSYNEQFF
>.|TRBV24-1|TRBJ2-1|.
TGTGCCACCAAAGGGGGATTGGGCTCCTACAATGAGCAGTTCTTC
CATKGGLGSYNEQFF
>TRBD1|TRBV7-9|TRBJ1-5|.
TGTGCCAGCAGCTGGCAGAGGGACAGAAGAAATAGCAATCAGCCCCAGCATTTT
CASSWQRDRRNSNQPQHF
>.|TRBV25-1|TRBJ1-1|.
TGTGCCAGCAGTGAATCGGGGTCCGGCCTATCTGAAGCTTTCTTT
CASSESGSGLSEAFF
>TRBD1|TRBV7-6|TRBJ1-6|.
TGTGCCAGCAGCTTAGAAGGGACAGGGGTGGATTCACCCCTCCACTTT
CASSLEGTGVDSPLHF
>.|TRBV7-9|TRBJ2-1|.
TGTGCCAGCAGCTCAGATATCTGGGTCAATGAGCAGTTCTTC
CASSSDIWVNEQFF
>.|TRBV20-1|TRBJ2-7|few
TGCAGTGCCAAGAGCTGGGGGGCGGTCTACGAGCAGTACTTC
CSAKSWGAVYEQYF
>.|TRBV29-1|TRBJ2-7|few
TGCAGCGTTGAAGTTGCGACCAGACCCTACGAGCAGTACTTC
CSVEVATRPYEQYF
>TRBD1|TRBV5-1|TRBJ1-2|.
TGCGCCAGCAGCTTGGAAGGGGGCGGCGGCTATGGCTACACCTTC
CASSLEGGGGYGYTF
>TRBD2|TRBV5-1|TRBJ2-5|.
TGCGCCAGCAGCCTGGGGGCGACTAGCGGGGGCCGGGAGACCCAGTACTTC
CASSLGATSGGRETQYF
>.|TRBV12-3/TRBV12-4|TRBJ2-2|few
TGTGCCAGCAGTTTTGGGCCACAGGGTGGGTCCGGGGAGCTGTTTTTT
CASSFGPQGGSGELFF